These 17 T cell receptor beta chains came from one sample sequenced in a study of Graves' ophthalmopathy and Graves' hyperthyroidism. The study amplified TCR beta CDR3 regions using RNA transcripts. A first-round RT-PCR used HTBI primers, followed by a second-round multiplex PCR. One entry per CDR3 protein, called by TCRdb with MiXCR from the multiplex PCR reads. The sample holds hundreds of thousands of distinct CDR3 sequences, more than 40% seen once. The material sequenced was peripheral blood. Receptors were obtained from an adult man with Graves' ophthalmopathy.

The chain couples TRBV7-6 to TRBJ2-7, with D tentatively TRBD2 (6 bases). CDR3 length equals 16 residues. CDR1 is SGHVS, CDR2 FNYEAQ, per germline. V gave up 6 bases and J gave up 1 base, with 19 bases separating them. This CDR3 is CASSDLPGGGSYEQYF. The CDR3 DNA reads TGTGCCAGCAGTGACCTCCCAGGCGGAGGGTCCTACGAGCAGTACTTC. Full variable domain (remainder filled in from reference TRBV7-6 and TRBJ2-7): GAGVSQSPRYKVTKRGQDVALRCDPISGHVSLYWYRQALGQGPEFLTYFNYEAQQDKSGLPNDRFSAERPEGSISTLTIQRTEQRDSAMYRCASSDLPGGGSYEQYFGPGTRLTVT.

This clonotype has only one observation. This rearrangement joins TRBV7-9 to TRBJ2-5, with a tentative D call TRBD1 (5 bases). The last part of the DNA fits TRBJ2-1 better; the J call may be wrong. The CDR3 runs 13 residues. From germline, CDR1 is SEHNR and CDR2 FQNEAQ (reference sequence). DNA of the CDR3: TGTGCCAGCAGCGCCAGGGTGCACAATGAGCAGTTCTTC. Translating gives CASSARVHNEQFF.

The rearrangement links TRBV7-9 to TRBJ1-1; maybe TRBD1 (6 bases). Germline V lookup: CDR1 SEHNR, CDR2 FQNEAQ (reference sequence). Trimming pared 6 bases from V and 2 bases from J, leaving 16 bases between. The CDR3 spans 15 residues. The DNA for the CDR3 is TGTGCCAGCAGTGCAGGGGTGGCGGGAAACACTGAAGCTTTCTTT. This codes for CASSAGVAGNTEAFF.

This clonotype showed up just a few times. The J gene is TRBJ1-2, the V gene TRBV25-1, with 9 bases that match TRBD1. After removal of 8 bases from V and 8 bases from J, the junction contained 15 bases not matched to a gene. The V gene's germline CDR1 is MGHDK and CDR2 SYGVNS. The CDR3 totals 15 residues. Here the CDR3 reads CASVGPGQGKGGYTF. The DNA for the CDR3 is TGTGCCAGCGTTGGACCGGGACAGGGTAAAGGGGGCTACACCTTC.

The chain combines TRBV5-1 with TRBJ1-5; 8 bases line up with TRBD1. This CDR3 is built from 16 residues. J lost 1 base, V lost 9 bases, and 12 bases had no gene match. Germline assignment: CDR1 SGHRS and CDR2 YFSETQ. The CDR3 DNA sequence: TGCGCCACCCCTAAACCTACAGGGGGAAGCAATCAGCCCCAGCATTTT. Protein product: CATPKPTGGSNQPQHF. Combining the CDR3 with reference TRBV5-1 and TRBJ1-5 gives the whole variable domain KAGVTQTPRYLIKTRGQQVTLSCSPISGHRSVSWYQQTPGQGLQFLFEYFSETQRNKGNFPGRFSGRQFSNSRSEMNVSTLELGDSALYLCATPKPTGGSNQPQHFGDGTRLSIL.

This chain uses TRBV14 with TRBJ2-7; TRBD2 might be the D (5 bases). The CDR3 is 14 amino acids. V lost 3 bases to trimming and J lost 3 bases, with 12 bases between them. Germline lookup yields CDR1 SGHDN and CDR2 FVKESK. CDR3 nucleotides: TGTGCCAGCAGCCAGAAAGGAGGTTTCTACGAGCAGTACTTC. This gives the protein CASSQKGGFYEQYF.

This clonotype has a count of ten or more. The junction departs from the called germline gene at one end, perhaps through a read error. The chain has TRBV10-3 and TRBJ2-5; D is possibly TRBD1 or TRBD2 (5 bases each). Germline V gene sequence: CDR1 ENHRY, CDR2 SYGVKD. CDR3 size: 16 residues. The CDR3 protein is CASSYVGTVDQETQYF. The CDR3, as DNA: TGTGCCAGCAGTTACGTCGGGACGGTAGACCAAGAGACCCAGTACTTC.

A remark on this clonotype: It may be a read error: a sequence one base away is much more abundant. The rearrangement joins TRBV25-1 to TRBJ2-5, with 8 nucleotides matching TRBD2. After removal of 2 bases from V and 5 bases from J, the junction contained 4 bases not matched to a gene. The CDR3 contains 14 residues. From germline, CDR1 is MGHDK and CDR2 SYGVNS. CDR3: CASSESGGGETQYF. Here the CDR3 DNA reads TGTGCCAGCAGTGAAAGCGGGGGAGGCGAGACCCAGTACTTC.

Of note for this clonotype: An end of the junction differs from the germline gene, which may be a read error. The rearrangement links TRBV7-7 to TRBJ2-5, with D tentatively TRBD1 (6 bases). Looked up from germline, CDR1 is SSHAT and CDR2 is FNYEAQ (reference sequence). The CDR3 consists of 14 residues. DNA for the CDR3: TGTGCTAGCAGCAGCGAACAGGGTGATGCGACCCAGTACTTC. This codes for CASSSEQGDATQYF.

This clonotype was counted ten times or more. J is TRBJ1-6 and V is TRBV9; 7 nucleotides align to TRBD1. Germline V gene sequence: CDR1 SGDLS, CDR2 YYNGEE. The CDR3 length is 16 residues. V lost 0 bases and J lost 9; bases outside the gene matches: 9. The CDR3 sequence: CASSVEQGIGISPLHF. DNA for the CDR3: TGTGCCAGCAGCGTAGAACAGGGGATAGGTATTTCACCCCTCCACTTT.

This clonotype was detected ten times or more. The chain joins TRBV7-2 to TRBJ2-2; D possibly corresponds to TRBD1 (6 bases). V was trimmed by 7 bases and J by 1 base, leaving 13 bases between them. Germline-derived CDR1 and CDR2 are SGHTA and FQGNSA. This CDR3 has 15 amino acids. DNA of the CDR3: TGTGCCAGCAACCCAGGGGCCGGGAACACCGGGGAGCTGTTTTTT. It translates to CASNPGAGNTGELFF. Variable domain in full (rest from reference TRBV7-2 and TRBJ2-2): GAGVSQSPSNKVTEKGKDVELRCDPISGHTALYWYRQSLGQGLEFLIYFQGNSAPDKSGLPSDRFSAERTGGSVSTLTIQRTQQEDSAVYLCASNPGAGNTGELFFGEGSRLTVL.

This clonotype came up many times. V gene TRBV12-3 or TRBV12-4 combines with J gene TRBJ1-2; D ambiguous. The CDR3 consists of 14 residues. Trimming removed 3 bases at V and 4 bases at J, with 12 bases between. The CDR3 sequence: CASSFAGEPYGYTF. CDR3 sequence (DNA): TGTGCCAGCAGTTTTGCCGGAGAACCCTATGGCTACACCTTC.

The chain recombines TRBV12-3 or TRBV12-4 with TRBJ2-5; 12 bases line up with TRBD1. The CDR3 is 15 residues long. J lost 7 bases, V lost 5 bases, and 8 bases had no gene match. The DNA for the CDR3 is TGTGCCAGCAGTGGGACCGGGACAGGGGGCACGACCCAGTACTTC. Its translation is CASSGTGTGGTTQYF.

At least ten counts were recorded for this clonotype. The rearrangement uses TRBV10-3 and TRBJ1-1; D unclear. The germline CDR1 and CDR2 sequences are ENHRY and SYGVKD. V lost 6 bases and J lost 4, with 3 bases in between. This CDR3 has 10 residues. The DNA for the CDR3 is TGTGCCATCAGCGGCACTGAAGCTTTCTTT. Encoded protein: CAISGTEAFF.

This clonotype showed up just a few times. The chain is built from TRBV7-2 and TRBJ2-7, with TRBD1 identical over 8 bases. CDR1 and CDR2 from the germline V gene are SGHTA and FQGNSA. The CDR3 runs 16 residues. Trimming cost V 0 bases and J 4 bases; bases outside gene matches: 8. CDR3 coding DNA: TGTGCCAGCAGCTTAGCGGGCCAGGGGGCCGCTTACGAGCAGTACTTC. This gives the protein CASSLAGQGAAYEQYF.

This clonotype was detected a few times. This chain uses TRBV11-1 with TRBJ2-6, with 7 bases aligning to TRBD1. The germline CDR1 and CDR2 sequences are SGHAT and FQDESV (reference sequence). The CDR3 consists of 14 residues. J gave up 4 bases and V 9 bases, and 6 bases lay outside the gene matches. The CDR3 sequence: CASSQGQGANVLTF. In nucleotides, the CDR3 is TGTGCCAGTAGCCAGGGACAGGGGGCCAACGTCCTGACTTTC.

This clonotype was counted ten times or more. This chain joins TRBV7-9 and TRBJ2-7, with D perhaps given as TRBD1 or TRBD2 (5 bases each). This CDR3 spans 16 amino acids. From germline, CDR1 is SEHNR and CDR2 FQNEAQ (reference sequence). V dropped 1 base and J dropped 1 base, with 14 bases sitting between them. CDR3 sequence (DNA): TGTGCCAGCAGCTTAGGATCAGGGACGGAATCCTACGAGCAGTACTTC. Its translation: CASSLGSGTESYEQYF.